The T cell receptor beta chain under discussion was sequenced for a study of T cells in Graves' hyperthyroidism and ophthalmopathy. The investigators amplified TCR beta CDR3 regions from RNA transcripts. An initial round of RT-PCR targeting the TCR CDR3 relied on the HTBI primer set. TCRdb independently ran MiXCR on the multiplex PCR reads; one entry per CDR3 protein. Of 550,000 to 800,000 distinct CDR3 sequences in the sample, over 15% were seen once. The table lists this clonotype with a few counts. Uncontrolled infection, other autoimmune disease, pregnancy or lactation excluded patients. This CDR3 is 13 amino acids long. The V end lost 0 bases, the J end lost 4 bases, and 9 bases lay between the germline ends. Germline V gene sequence: CDR1 DFQATT, CDR2 SNEGSKA (reference sequence).

The rearrangement joins TRBV20-1 to TRBJ1-2; possibly TRBD1 for D (6 bases). Material: blood. This receptor was identified in a man between 18 and 35 years old with Graves' hyperthyroidism. CDR3 loop: CSARDDRPYGYTF. In nucleotides, the CDR3 is TGCAGTGCTAGAGACGACAGGCCCTATGGCTACACCTTC.